This T cell receptor beta chain is drawn from a study of T cell changes during pregnancy in multiple sclerosis. This clone was recorded only once. Data came from immunoSEQ multiplex PCR; TCRdb stores just in-frame clones and leaves some out. The sample shows tens of thousands of clones, roughly 92% of them seen only once. The receptor comes from a female donor with multiple sclerosis, enrolled in a pregnancy study. The material sequenced was CD4+ T cells from peripheral blood mononuclear cells, taken before pregnancy.

CDR3 coding DNA: TGTGCCAGCAGCCCGGGAAAGGGAACCCAGTACTTC. It encodes CASSPGKGTQYF. The chain is built from TRBV7-9 and TRBJ2-5, with D perhaps TRBD2 (5 bases). Germline CDR1 SEHNR, CDR2 FQNEAQ (reference sequence). The CDR3 runs to 12 residues. The ends were cut back, 5 bases at V and 8 bases at J, with 12 bases in the middle.